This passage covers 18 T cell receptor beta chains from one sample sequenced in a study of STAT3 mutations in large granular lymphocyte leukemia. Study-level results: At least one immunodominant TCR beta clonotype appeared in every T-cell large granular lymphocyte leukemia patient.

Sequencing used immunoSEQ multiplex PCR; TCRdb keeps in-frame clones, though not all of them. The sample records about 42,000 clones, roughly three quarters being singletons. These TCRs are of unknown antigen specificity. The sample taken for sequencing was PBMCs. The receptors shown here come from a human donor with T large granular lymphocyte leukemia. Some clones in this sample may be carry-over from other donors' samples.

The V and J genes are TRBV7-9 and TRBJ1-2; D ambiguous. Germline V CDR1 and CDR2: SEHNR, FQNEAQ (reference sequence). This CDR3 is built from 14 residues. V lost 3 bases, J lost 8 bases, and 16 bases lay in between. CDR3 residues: CASSLNWEGQGYTF. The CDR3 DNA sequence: TGTGCCAGCAGCTTGAACTGGGAAGGGCAGGGCTACACCTTC. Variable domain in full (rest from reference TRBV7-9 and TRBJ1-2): DTGVSQNPRHKITKRGQNVTFRCDPISEHNRLYWYRQTLGQGPEFLTYFQNEAQLEKSRLLSDRFSAERPKGSFSTLEIQRTEQGDSAMYLCASSLNWEGQGYTFGSGTRLTVV.

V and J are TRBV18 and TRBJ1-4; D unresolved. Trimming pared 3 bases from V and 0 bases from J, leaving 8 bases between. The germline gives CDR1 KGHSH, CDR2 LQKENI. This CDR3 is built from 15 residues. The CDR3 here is CASSPRQATNEKLFF. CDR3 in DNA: TGTGCCAGCTCACCTCGGCAGGCAACTAATGAAAAACTGTTTTTT.

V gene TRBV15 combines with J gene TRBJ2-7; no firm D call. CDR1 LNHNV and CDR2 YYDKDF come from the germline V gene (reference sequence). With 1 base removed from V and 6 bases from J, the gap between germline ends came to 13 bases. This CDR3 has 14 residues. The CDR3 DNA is TGTGCCACCAGCAGAGCCGGACCGCTGGGCGAGCAGTACTTC. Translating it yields CATSRAGPLGEQYF. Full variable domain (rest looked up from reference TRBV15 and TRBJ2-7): DAMVIQNPRYQVTQFGKPVTLSCSQTLNHNVMYWYQQKSSQAPKLLFHYYDKDFNNEADTPDNFQSRRPNTSFCFLDIRSPGLGDTAMYLCATSRAGPLGEQYFGPGTRLTVT.

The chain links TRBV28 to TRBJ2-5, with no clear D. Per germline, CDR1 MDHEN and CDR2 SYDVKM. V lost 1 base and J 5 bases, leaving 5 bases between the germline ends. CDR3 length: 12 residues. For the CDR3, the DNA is TGTGCCAGCAGTTTATCCGGGGAGACCCAGTACTTC. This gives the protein CASSLSGETQYF.

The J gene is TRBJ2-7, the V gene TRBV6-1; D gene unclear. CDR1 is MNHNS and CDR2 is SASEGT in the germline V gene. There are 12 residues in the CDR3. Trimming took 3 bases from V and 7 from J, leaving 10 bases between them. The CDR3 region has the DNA TGTGCCAGCAGTGAGTTCTCACGGGAGCAGTACGTC. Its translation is CASSEFSREQYV.

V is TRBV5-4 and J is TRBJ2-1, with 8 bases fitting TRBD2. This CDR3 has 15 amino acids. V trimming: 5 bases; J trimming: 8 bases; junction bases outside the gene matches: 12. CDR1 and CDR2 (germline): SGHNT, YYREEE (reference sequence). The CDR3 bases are TGTGCCAGCAGGTCTAAAGCGGGGGCCTTTGATGAGCAGTTCTTC. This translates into CASRSKAGAFDEQFF.

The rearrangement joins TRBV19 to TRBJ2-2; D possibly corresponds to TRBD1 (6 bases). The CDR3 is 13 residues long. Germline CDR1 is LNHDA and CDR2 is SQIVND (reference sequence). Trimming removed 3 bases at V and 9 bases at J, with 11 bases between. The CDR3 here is CASSIGGNRELFF. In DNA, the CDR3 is TGTGCCAGTAGTATTGGGGGCAACCGGGAGCTGTTTTTT.

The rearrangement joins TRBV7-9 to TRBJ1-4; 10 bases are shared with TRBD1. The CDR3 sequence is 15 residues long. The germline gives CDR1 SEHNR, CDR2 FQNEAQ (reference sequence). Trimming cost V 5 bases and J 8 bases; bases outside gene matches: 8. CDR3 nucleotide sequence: TGTGCCAGCAGCCAGACCGGGACAGGGGTGGAAAAACTGTTTTTT. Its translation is CASSQTGTGVEKLFF.

The CDR3 loop is CSEVLRTDEQYF. The CDR3 DNA follows: TGCAGCGAAGTCCTCAGGACGGACGAGCAGTACTTC. V gene TRBV29-1 combines with J gene TRBJ2-7; no clear D gene. The CDR3 is 12 residues long. Germline loops: CDR1 SQVTM, CDR2 ANQGSEA. Deletions cut 7 bases from V and 5 bases from J, with 15 bases between.

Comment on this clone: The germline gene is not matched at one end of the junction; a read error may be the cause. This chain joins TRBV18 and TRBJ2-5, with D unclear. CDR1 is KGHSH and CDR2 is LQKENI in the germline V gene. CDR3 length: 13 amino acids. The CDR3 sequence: CASSPRTQEAQYF. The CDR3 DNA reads TGTGCCAGCTCACCACGGACCCAAGAGGCCCAGTACTTC.

The CDR3 loop is CASSPIWGLEETQYF. CDR3 bases: TGTGCCAGCTCACCAATCTGGGGTTTGGAAGAGACCCAGTACTTC. This chain links TRBV18 with TRBJ2-5; no firm D call. Looked up from germline, CDR1 is KGHSH and CDR2 is LQKENI. This CDR3 is 15 amino acids long. Trimming stripped 2 bases from V and 3 bases from J, with 13 bases between.

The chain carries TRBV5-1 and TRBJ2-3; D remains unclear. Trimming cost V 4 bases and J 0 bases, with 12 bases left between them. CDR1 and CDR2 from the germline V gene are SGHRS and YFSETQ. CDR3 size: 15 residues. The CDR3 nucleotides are TGCGCCAGCAGCGGGAAAACGGTTAGCACAGATACGCAGTATTTT. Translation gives CASSGKTVSTDTQYF.

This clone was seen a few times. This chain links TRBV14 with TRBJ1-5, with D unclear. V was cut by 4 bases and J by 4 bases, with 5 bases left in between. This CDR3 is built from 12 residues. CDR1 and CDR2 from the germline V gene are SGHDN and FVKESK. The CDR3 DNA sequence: TGTGCCAGCAGCCGGGGTAATCAGCCCCAGCATTTT. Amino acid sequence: CASSRGNQPQHF.

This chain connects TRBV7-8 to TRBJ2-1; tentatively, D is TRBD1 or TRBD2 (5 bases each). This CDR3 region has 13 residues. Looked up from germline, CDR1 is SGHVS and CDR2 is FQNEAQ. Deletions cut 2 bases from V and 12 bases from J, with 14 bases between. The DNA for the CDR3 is TGTGCCAGCAGCTTAATTCAGGGTCGGGGGCAGTTCTTC. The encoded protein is CASSLIQGRGQFF.

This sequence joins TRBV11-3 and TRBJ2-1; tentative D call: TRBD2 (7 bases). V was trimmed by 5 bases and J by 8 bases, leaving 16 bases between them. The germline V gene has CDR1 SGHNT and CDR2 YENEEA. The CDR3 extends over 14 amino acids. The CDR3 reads CASSPWGGSDEQFF. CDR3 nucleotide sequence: TGTGCCAGCAGCCCCTGGGGGGGCAGCGATGAGCAGTTCTTC.

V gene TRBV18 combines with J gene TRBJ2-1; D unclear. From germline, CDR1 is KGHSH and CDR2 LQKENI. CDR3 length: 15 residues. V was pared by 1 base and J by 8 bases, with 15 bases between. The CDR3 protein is CASSPRSQAWDEQFF. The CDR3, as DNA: TGTGCCAGCTCACCACGGTCCCAAGCTTGGGATGAGCAGTTCTTC. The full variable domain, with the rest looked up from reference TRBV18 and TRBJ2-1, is NAGVMQNPRHLVRRRGQEARLRCSPMKGHSHVYWYRQLPEEGLKFMVYLQKENIIDESGMPKERFSAEFPKEGPSILRIQQVVRGDSAAYFCASSPRSQAWDEQFFGPGTRLTVL.

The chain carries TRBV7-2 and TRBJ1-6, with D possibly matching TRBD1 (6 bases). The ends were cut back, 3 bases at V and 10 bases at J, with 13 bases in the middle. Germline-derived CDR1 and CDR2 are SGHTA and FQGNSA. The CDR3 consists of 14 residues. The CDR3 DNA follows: TGTGCCAGCAGCTTTCGGGGGCGCGAGTCACCCCTCCACTTT. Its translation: CASSFRGRESPLHF.

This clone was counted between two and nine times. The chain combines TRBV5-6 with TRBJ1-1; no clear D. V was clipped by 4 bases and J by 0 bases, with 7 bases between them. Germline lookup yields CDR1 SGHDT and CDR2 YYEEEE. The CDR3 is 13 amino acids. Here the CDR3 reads CASSPVMNTEAFF. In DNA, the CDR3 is TGTGCCAGCAGCCCCGTGATGAACACTGAAGCTTTCTTT.